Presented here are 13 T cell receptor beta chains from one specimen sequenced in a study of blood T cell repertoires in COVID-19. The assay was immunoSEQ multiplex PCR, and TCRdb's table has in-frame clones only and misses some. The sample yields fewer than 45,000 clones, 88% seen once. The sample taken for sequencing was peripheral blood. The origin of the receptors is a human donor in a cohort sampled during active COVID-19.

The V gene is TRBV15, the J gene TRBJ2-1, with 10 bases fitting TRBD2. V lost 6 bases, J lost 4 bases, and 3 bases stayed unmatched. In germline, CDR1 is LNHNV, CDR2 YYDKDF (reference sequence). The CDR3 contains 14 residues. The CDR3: CATRAGGLYNEQFF. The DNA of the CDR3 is TGTGCCACCAGAGCGGGGGGGCTTTACAATGAGCAGTTCTTC.

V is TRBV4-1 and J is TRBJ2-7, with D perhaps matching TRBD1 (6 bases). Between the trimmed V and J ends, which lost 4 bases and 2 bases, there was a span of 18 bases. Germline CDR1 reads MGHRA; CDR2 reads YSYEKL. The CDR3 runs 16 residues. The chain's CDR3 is CASSPPMGAGAYEQYF. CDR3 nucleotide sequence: TGCGCCAGCAGCCCCCCCATGGGGGCAGGGGCCTACGAGCAGTACTTC.

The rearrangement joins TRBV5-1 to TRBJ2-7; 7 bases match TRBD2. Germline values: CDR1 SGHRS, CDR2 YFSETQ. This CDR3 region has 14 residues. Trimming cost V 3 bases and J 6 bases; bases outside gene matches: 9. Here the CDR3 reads CASSWLQTGGEQYF. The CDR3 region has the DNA TGCGCCAGCAGCTGGCTACAGACGGGAGGCGAGCAGTACTTC.

CDR3 bases: TGCGCCAGCAGCGCGACTAGCGGAAACAATGAGCAGTTCTTC. It translates to CASSATSGNNEQFF. V is TRBV5-1 and J is TRBJ2-1; 9 bases fit TRBD2. With V trimmed by 4 bases and J by 5 bases, 4 bases remained unmatched. Germline CDR1 is SGHRS and CDR2 is YFSETQ. The CDR3 is made up of 14 amino acids.

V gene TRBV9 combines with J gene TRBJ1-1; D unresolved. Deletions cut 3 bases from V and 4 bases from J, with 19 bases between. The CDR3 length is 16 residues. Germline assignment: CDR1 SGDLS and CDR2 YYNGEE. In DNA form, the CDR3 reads TGTGCCAGCAGCGCCCGGGGATTTGGGGTGGGCACTGAAGCTTTCTTT. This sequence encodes CASSARGFGVGTEAFF.

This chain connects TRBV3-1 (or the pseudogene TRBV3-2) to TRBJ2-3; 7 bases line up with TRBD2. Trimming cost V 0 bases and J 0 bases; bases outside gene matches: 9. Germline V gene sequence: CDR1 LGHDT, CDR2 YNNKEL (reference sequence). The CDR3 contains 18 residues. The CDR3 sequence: CASSQDYPAGLSTDTQYF. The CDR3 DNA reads TGTGCCAGCAGCCAAGATTATCCAGCGGGGCTTAGCACAGATACGCAGTATTTT.

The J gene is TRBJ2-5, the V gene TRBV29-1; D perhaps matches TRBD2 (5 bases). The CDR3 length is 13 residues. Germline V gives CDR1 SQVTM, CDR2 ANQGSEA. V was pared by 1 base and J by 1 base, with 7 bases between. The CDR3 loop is CSVEAGIQETQYF. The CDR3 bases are TGCAGCGTTGAAGCCGGGATCCAAGAGACCCAGTACTTC.

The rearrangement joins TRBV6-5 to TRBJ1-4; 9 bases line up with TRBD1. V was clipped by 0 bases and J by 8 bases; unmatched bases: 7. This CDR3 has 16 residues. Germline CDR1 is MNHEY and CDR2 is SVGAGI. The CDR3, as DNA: TGTGCCAGCAGTTACTCGGGGGACAGGGTACGCGAAAAACTGTTTTTT. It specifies CASSYSGDRVREKLFF.

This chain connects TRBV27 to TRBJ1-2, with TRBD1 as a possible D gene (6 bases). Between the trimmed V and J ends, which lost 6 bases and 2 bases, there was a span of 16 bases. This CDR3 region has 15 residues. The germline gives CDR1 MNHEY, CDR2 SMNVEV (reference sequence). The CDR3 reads CASSTGMTANYGYTF. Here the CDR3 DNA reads TGTGCCAGCAGCACAGGGATGACAGCCAACTATGGCTACACCTTC.

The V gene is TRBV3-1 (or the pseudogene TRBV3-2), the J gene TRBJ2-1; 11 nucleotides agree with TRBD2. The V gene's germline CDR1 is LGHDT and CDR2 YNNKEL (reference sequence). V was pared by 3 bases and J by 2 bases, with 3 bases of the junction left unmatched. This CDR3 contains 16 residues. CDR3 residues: CASSQAGLAAYNEQFF. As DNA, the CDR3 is TGTGCCAGCAGCCAGGCGGGACTAGCGGCCTACAATGAGCAGTTCTTC.

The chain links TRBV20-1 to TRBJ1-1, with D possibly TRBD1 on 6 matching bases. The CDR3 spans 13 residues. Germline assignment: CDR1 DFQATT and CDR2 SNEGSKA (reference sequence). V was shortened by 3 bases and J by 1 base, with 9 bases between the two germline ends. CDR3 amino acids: CSASRTENTEAFF. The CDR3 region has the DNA TGCAGTGCTAGTCGGACAGAGAACACTGAAGCTTTCTTT.

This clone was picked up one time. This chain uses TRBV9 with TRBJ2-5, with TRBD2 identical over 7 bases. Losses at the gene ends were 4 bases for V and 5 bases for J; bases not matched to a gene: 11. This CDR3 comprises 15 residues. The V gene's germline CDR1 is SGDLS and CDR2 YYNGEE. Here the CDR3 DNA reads TGTGCCAGCAGCCCCGGGACTATCGGGGGGGAGACCCAGTACTTC. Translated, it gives CASSPGTIGGETQYF.

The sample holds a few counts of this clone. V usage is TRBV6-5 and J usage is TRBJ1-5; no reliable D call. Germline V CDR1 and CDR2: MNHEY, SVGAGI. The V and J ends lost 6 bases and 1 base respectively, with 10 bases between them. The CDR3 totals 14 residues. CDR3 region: CASSLQISNQPQHF. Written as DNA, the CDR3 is TGTGCCAGCAGCTTACAGATAAGCAATCAGCCCCAGCATTTT.